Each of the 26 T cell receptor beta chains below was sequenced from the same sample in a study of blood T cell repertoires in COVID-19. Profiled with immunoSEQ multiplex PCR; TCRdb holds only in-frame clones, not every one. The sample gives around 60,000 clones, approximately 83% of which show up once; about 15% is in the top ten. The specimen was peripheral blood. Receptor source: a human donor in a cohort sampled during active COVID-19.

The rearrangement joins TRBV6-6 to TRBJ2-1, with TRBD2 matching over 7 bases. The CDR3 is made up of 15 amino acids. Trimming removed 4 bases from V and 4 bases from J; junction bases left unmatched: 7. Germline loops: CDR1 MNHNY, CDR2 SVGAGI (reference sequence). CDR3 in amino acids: CASSSRGRTYNEQFF. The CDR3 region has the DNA TGTGCCAGCAGTTCGCGGGGGAGGACGTACAATGAGCAGTTCTTC.

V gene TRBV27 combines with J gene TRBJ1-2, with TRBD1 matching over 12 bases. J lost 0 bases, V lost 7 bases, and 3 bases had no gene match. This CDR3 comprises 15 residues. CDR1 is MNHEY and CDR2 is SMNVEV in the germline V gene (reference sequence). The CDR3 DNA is TGTGCCAGCACCGGGACAGGGGGCCCTAACTATGGCTACACCTTC. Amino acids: CASTGTGGPNYGYTF.

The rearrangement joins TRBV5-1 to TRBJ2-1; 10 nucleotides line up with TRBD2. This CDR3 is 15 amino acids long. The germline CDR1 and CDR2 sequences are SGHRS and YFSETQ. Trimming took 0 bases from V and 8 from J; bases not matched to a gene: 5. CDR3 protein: CASSLASGRGYEQFF. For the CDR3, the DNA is TGCGCCAGCAGCTTGGCTAGCGGGAGAGGATATGAGCAGTTCTTC.

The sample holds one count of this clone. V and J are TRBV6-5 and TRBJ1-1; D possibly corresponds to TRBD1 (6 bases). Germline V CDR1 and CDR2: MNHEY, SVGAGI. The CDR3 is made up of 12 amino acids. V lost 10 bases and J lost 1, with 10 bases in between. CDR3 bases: TGTGCCACGGGACACAAGAACACTGAAGCTTTCTTT. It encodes CATGHKNTEAFF.

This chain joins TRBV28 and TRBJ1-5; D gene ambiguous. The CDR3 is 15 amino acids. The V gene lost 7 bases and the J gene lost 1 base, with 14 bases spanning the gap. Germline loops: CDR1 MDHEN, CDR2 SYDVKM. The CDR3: CASKGGQISNQPQHF. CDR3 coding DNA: TGTGCCAGCAAGGGAGGGCAGATAAGCAATCAGCCCCAGCATTTT.

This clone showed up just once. CDR3 nucleotide sequence: TGTGCCAGCAGTTTAGGGACTAGCGGGAGAGATGAGCAGTTCTTC. Encoded protein: CASSLGTSGRDEQFF. V and J are TRBV27 and TRBJ2-1, with 14 bases that match TRBD2. Germline loops: CDR1 MNHEY, CDR2 SMNVEV (reference sequence). V gave up 2 bases and J gave up 8 bases; unmatched junction bases: 2. The CDR3 is 15 residues long.

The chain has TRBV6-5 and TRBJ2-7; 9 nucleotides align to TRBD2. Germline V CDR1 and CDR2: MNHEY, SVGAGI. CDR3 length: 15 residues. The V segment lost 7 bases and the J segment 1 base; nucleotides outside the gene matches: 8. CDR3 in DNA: TGTGCCAGCACCCCAGCTAGCGGGGCATCCTACGAGCAGTACTTC. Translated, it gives CASTPASGASYEQYF.

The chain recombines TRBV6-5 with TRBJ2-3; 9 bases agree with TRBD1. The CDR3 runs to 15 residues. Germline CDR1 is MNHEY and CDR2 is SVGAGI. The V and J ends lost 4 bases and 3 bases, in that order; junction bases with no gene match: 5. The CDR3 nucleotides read TGTGCCAGCAGTTTCCACAGGGGGCTGACAGATACGCAGTATTTT. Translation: CASSFHRGLTDTQYF.

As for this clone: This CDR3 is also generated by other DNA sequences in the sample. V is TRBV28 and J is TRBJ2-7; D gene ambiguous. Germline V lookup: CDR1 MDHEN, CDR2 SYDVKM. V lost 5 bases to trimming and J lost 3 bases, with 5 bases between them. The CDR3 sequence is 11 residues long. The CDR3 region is CASSLRYEQYF. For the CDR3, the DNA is TGTGCCAGCAGTCTTCGCTACGAGCAGTACTTC.

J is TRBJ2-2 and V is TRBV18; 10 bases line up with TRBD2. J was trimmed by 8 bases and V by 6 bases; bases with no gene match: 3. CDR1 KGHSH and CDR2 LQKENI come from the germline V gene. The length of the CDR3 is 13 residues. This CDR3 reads CASSRGLAGELFF. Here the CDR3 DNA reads TGTGCCAGCTCTCGGGGACTAGCGGGGGAGCTGTTTTTT.

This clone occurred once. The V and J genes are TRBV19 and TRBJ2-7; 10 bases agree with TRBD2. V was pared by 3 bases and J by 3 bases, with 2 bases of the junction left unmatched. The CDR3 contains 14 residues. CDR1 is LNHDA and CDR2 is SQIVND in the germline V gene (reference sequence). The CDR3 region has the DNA TGTGCCAGTAGTATGCTAGCGGGAGTCTACGAGCAGTACTTC. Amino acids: CASSMLAGVYEQYF.

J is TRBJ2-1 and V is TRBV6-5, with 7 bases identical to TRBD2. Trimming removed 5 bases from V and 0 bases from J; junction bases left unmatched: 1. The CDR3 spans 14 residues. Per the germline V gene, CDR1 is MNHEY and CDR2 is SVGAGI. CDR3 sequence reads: CASSRDYSYNEQFF. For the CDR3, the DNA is TGTGCCAGCAGTCGGGACTACTCCTACAATGAGCAGTTCTTC.

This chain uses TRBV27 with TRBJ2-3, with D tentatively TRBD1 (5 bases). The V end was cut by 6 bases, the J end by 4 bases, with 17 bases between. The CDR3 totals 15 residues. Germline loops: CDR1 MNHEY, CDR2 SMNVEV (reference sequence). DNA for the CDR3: TGTGCCAGCAGCCCCCCAAGCAGGGCGGCAGATACGCAGTATTTT. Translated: CASSPPSRAADTQYF.

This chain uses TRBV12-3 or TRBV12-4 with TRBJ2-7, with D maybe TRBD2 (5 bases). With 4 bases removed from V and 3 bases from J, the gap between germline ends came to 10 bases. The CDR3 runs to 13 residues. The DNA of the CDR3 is TGTGCCAGCAGTTCTGGACTCTACTACGAGCAGTACTTC. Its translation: CASSSGLYYEQYF.

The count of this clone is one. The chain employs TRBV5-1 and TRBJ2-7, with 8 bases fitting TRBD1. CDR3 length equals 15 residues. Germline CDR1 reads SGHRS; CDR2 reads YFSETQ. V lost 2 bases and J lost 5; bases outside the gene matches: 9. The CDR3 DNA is TGCGCCAGCAGCTTTACCGGGACAGGAGTCGACGAGCAGTACTTC. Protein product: CASSFTGTGVDEQYF.

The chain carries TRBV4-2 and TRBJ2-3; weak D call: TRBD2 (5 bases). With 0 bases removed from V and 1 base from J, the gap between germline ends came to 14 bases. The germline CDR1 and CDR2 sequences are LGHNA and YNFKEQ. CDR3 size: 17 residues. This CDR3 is CASSQDLSQRGTDTQYF. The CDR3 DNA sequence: TGTGCCAGCAGCCAAGATTTGTCACAGAGGGGCACAGATACGCAGTATTTT.

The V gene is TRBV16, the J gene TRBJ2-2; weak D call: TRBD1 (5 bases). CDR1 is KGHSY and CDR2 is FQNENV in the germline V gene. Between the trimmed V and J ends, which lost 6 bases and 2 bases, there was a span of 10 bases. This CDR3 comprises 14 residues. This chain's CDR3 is CASSRDRNTGELFF. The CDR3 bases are TGTGCCAGCAGTCGCGACAGAAACACCGGGGAGCTGTTTTTT.

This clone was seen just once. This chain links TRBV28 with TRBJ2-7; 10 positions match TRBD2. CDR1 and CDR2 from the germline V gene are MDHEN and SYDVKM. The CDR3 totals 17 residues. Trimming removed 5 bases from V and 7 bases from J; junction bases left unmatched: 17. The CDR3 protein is CASSPPNSGRAPGEQYF. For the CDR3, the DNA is TGTGCCAGCAGTCCTCCGAACAGCGGGAGGGCCCCAGGGGAGCAGTACTTC. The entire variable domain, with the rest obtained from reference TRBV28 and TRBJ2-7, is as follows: DVKVTQSSRYLVKRTGEKVFLECVQDMDHENMFWYRQDPGLGLRLIYFSYDVKMKEKGDIPEGYSVSREKKERFSLILESASTNQTSMYLCASSPPNSGRAPGEQYFGPGTRLTVT.

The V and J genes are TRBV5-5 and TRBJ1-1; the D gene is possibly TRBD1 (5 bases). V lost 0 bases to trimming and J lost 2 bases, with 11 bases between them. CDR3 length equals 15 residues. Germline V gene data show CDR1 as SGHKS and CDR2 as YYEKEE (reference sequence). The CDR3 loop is CASSLAPGANTEAFF. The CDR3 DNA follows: TGTGCCAGCAGCTTGGCCCCTGGGGCCAACACTGAAGCTTTCTTT.

The CDR3 sequence: CASNPTGRETQYF. In DNA form, the CDR3 reads TGTGCCAGCAACCCGACAGGGAGAGAGACCCAGTACTTC. The chain combines TRBV6-5 with TRBJ2-5, with 7 bases that match TRBD1. The CDR3 extends over 13 amino acids. Germline assignment: CDR1 MNHEY and CDR2 SVGAGI. The V gene end was trimmed by 7 bases and the J gene end by 4 bases; junction bases not matched to a gene: 6.

The CDR3 protein is CASSEVANSGRATDTQYF. For the CDR3, the DNA is TGTGCCAGCAGCGAGGTGGCAAATAGCGGGAGGGCAACAGATACGCAGTATTTT. The rearrangement uses TRBV7-8 and TRBJ2-3; the match to TRBD2 covers 11 bases. With V trimmed by 5 bases and J by 3 bases, 13 bases remained unmatched. The CDR3 has 18 residues. Germline CDR1 is SGHVS and CDR2 is FQNEAQ. Combining the CDR3 with reference TRBV7-8 and TRBJ2-3 gives the whole variable domain GAGVSQSPRYKVAKRGQDVALRCDPISGHVSLFWYQQALGQGPEFLTYFQNEAQLDKSGLPSDRFFAERPEGSVSTLKIQRTQQEDSAVYLCASSEVANSGRATDTQYFGPGTRLTVL.

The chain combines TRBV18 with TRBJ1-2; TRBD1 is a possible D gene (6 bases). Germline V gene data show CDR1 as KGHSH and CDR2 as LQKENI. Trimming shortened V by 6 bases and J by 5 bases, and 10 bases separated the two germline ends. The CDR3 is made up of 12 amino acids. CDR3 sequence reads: CASSHRVYGYTF. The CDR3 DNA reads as TGTGCCAGCTCGCACAGGGTTTATGGCTACACCTTC.

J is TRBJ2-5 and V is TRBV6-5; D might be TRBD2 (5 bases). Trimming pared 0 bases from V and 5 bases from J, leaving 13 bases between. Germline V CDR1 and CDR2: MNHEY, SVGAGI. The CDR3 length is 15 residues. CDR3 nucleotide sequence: TGTGCCAGCAGTTACTCGCCGAGGGTACGGGAGACCCAGTACTTC. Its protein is CASSYSPRVRETQYF.

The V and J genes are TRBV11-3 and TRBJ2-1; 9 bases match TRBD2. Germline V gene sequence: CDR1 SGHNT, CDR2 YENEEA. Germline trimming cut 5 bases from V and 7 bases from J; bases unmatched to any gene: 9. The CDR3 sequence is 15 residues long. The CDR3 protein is CASSGRGLAWNEQFF. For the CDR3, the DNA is TGTGCCAGCAGCGGAAGGGGACTAGCATGGAATGAGCAGTTCTTC.

CDR3 loop: CASSYSWENEQFF. The CDR3 nucleotides are TGTGCCAGCAGTTACTCGTGGGAGAATGAGCAGTTCTTC. The rearrangement links TRBV6-2 or TRBV6-3 to TRBJ2-1; TRBD2 is a possible D gene (5 bases). Germline CDR1 and CDR2: MNHEY and SVGEGT. The CDR3 spans 13 residues. Between the trimmed V and J ends, which lost 0 bases and 7 bases, there was a span of 7 bases.

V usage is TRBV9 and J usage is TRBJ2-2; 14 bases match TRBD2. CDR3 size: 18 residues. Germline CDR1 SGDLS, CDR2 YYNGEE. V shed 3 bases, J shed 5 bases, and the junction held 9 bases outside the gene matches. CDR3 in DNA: TGTGCCAGCAGCGGGCCGGGACTAGCGGGAGTTCGTACCGGGGAGCTGTTTTTT. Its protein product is CASSGPGLAGVRTGELFF.